This is a list of T cell receptor beta chains from one sample in a study of cytomegalovirus exposure and HLA in healthy donors. Generated by immunoSEQ multiplex PCR, the TCRdb table keeps only in-frame clones and is missing some. The sample table includes about 200,000 clones. The sample taken for sequencing was PBMCs. The receptor set was obtained from a boy aged 5-17 years in good health and CMV-seronegative. Both conserved end residues are part of each CDR3. Each record gives: J gene, CDR3 length, V gene, D gene, CDR3 DNA, CDR3 protein. A D gene is named only where the DNA matches it firmly.

j_call: TRBJ2-1; cdr3_length: 16; v_call: TRBV5-1; d_call: TRBD2; cdr3_nt: TGCGCCAGCAGCTTATTAGCGGGGGGGCCGGGGGATGAGCAGTTCTTC; cdr3_aa: CASSLLAGGPGDEQFF
j_call: TRBJ1-2; cdr3_length: 17; v_call: TRBV7-9; d_call: .; cdr3_nt: TGTGCCAGCAGCTTAGAGTCACGGACAGCCTCTAACTATGGCTACACCTTC; cdr3_aa: CASSLESRTASNYGYTF
j_call: TRBJ2-1; cdr3_length: 15; v_call: TRBV5-1; d_call: TRBD2; cdr3_nt: TGCGCCAGCAGCTTGGCGGCGGGGGGGCCCAATGAGCAGCTCTTC; cdr3_aa: CASSLAAGGPNEQLF
j_call: TRBJ2-1; cdr3_length: 16; v_call: TRBV4-1; d_call: .; cdr3_nt: TGCGCCAGCAGCAAAGTACGTGCACTCTCCTACAATGAGCAGTTCTTC; cdr3_aa: CASSKVRALSYNEQFF
j_call: TRBJ2-3; cdr3_length: 19; v_call: TRBV9; d_call: TRBD2; cdr3_nt: TGTGCCAGCAGCGTAGGGTTAGGACTAGCGGGGACCGGCACAGATACGCAGTATTTT; cdr3_aa: CASSVGLGLAGTGTDTQYF
j_call: TRBJ2-1; cdr3_length: 13; v_call: TRBV29-1; d_call: .; cdr3_nt: TGCAGCGTTGAACTAGGCTCCAGAAATGAGCAGTTCTTC; cdr3_aa: CSVELGSRNEQFF
j_call: TRBJ1-1; cdr3_length: 15; v_call: TRBV28; d_call: TRBD1; cdr3_nt: TGTGCCAGCAGACTCCTCAGGGGGCCGAACACTGAAGCTTTCTTT; cdr3_aa: CASRLLRGPNTEAFF
j_call: TRBJ1-1; cdr3_length: 14; v_call: TRBV28; d_call: .; cdr3_nt: TGTGCCAGCAGTCCCGGGGAGGGGAGAACTGAAGCTTTCTTT; cdr3_aa: CASSPGEGRTEAFF
j_call: TRBJ1-4; cdr3_length: 14; v_call: TRBV6-1; d_call: TRBD1; cdr3_nt: TGTGCCAGCCGATCCGGGACAGCGTATGAAAAACTGTTTTTT; cdr3_aa: CASRSGTAYEKLFF
j_call: TRBJ1-2; cdr3_length: 17; v_call: TRBV4-3; d_call: .; cdr3_nt: TGCGCCAGCAGCCAAGATCAGGACACAGGGCGACACTATGGCTACACCTTC; cdr3_aa: CASSQDQDTGRHYGYTF
j_call: TRBJ1-1; cdr3_length: 11; v_call: TRBV6-5; d_call: .; cdr3_nt: TGTGCCAGCAGGGGCTCATGGGCAGCTTTCTTT; cdr3_aa: CASRGSWAAFF
j_call: TRBJ2-5; cdr3_length: 19; v_call: TRBV11-2; d_call: TRBD2; cdr3_nt: TGTGCCAGCAGCCGGACCAGAAAGAAACTGACTAGCGGGGTAGAGACCCAGTACTTC; cdr3_aa: CASSRTRKKLTSGVETQYF
j_call: TRBJ1-4; cdr3_length: 15; v_call: TRBV13; d_call: .; cdr3_nt: TGTGCCAGCAGTATAACGGGAACAACTAATGAAAAACTGTTTTTT; cdr3_aa: CASSITGTTNEKLFF
j_call: TRBJ1-4; cdr3_length: 14; v_call: TRBV11-2; d_call: .; cdr3_nt: TGTGCCAGCAGCCAACCAACAGGGAGTGAAAAACTGTTTTTT; cdr3_aa: CASSQPTGSEKLFF
j_call: TRBJ1-2; cdr3_length: 15; v_call: TRBV10-3; d_call: TRBD1; cdr3_nt: TGTGCCACTGGACAGGGGACGGTACAAACGTATGGCTACACCTTC; cdr3_aa: CATGQGTVQTYGYTF
j_call: TRBJ2-7; cdr3_length: 16; v_call: TRBV6-5; d_call: .; cdr3_nt: TGTGCCAGCAGTTACTCCACGGCAGCGCTTTCCTACGAGCAGTACTTC; cdr3_aa: CASSYSTAALSYEQYF
j_call: TRBJ1-3; cdr3_length: 15; v_call: TRBV19; d_call: .; cdr3_nt: TGTGCCAGTAGTCGACAGCTGTCCTCTGGAAACACCATATATTTT; cdr3_aa: CASSRQLSSGNTIYF
j_call: TRBJ2-1; cdr3_length: 17; v_call: TRBV19; d_call: TRBD1; cdr3_nt: TGTGCCAGTAGGGTGAGTGGCTACAGGGGGCTCTACAATGAGCAGTTCTTC; cdr3_aa: CASRVSGYRGLYNEQFF
j_call: TRBJ1-1; cdr3_length: 12; v_call: TRBV11-1; d_call: .; cdr3_nt: TGTGCCAGCAGCAGAGGTTGGAATGAAGCTTTCTTT; cdr3_aa: CASSRGWNEAFF
j_call: TRBJ2-7; cdr3_length: 13; v_call: TRBV6-6; d_call: TRBD2; cdr3_nt: TGTGCCAGCAAGACTAGCGGGGCCTACGAGCAGTACTTC; cdr3_aa: CASKTSGAYEQYF
j_call: TRBJ2-7; cdr3_length: 15; v_call: TRBV9; d_call: .; cdr3_nt: TGTGCCAGCAGCGTGGGAGGACAGGTAATCTACGAGCAGTACTTC; cdr3_aa: CASSVGGQVIYEQYF
j_call: TRBJ2-4; cdr3_length: 12; v_call: TRBV7-8; d_call: .; cdr3_nt: TGTGCCAGCAGCTTCAACAGGGAAATTCAGTACTTC; cdr3_aa: CASSFNREIQYF
j_call: TRBJ1-2; cdr3_length: 13; v_call: TRBV6-5; d_call: TRBD1; cdr3_nt: TGTGCCAGCGCTACCGGACAGGGCTATGGCTACACCTTC; cdr3_aa: CASATGQGYGYTF
j_call: TRBJ1-5; cdr3_length: 14; v_call: TRBV7-2; d_call: .; cdr3_nt: TGTGCCAGCAGCTCACAGGGAATTAATCAGCCCCAGCATTTT; cdr3_aa: CASSSQGINQPQHF
j_call: TRBJ2-4; cdr3_length: 19; v_call: TRBV4-1; d_call: .; cdr3_nt: TGCGCCAGCAGCCAAGATCATGCAGGCTCAACCCTAGCCAAAAACATTCAGTACTTC; cdr3_aa: CASSQDHAGSTLAKNIQYF
j_call: TRBJ2-1; cdr3_length: 15; v_call: TRBV6-5; d_call: TRBD1; cdr3_nt: TGTGCCAGCAGTACCGGACAGGCATGGGGAGTTGAGCAGTTCTTC; cdr3_aa: CASSTGQAWGVEQFF
j_call: TRBJ1-6; cdr3_length: 16; v_call: TRBV27; d_call: .; cdr3_nt: TGTGCCAGCAGATACAGGGACGCCCTGGGGAATTCACCCCTCCACTTT; cdr3_aa: CASRYRDALGNSPLHF
j_call: TRBJ2-4; cdr3_length: 13; v_call: TRBV28; d_call: .; cdr3_nt: TGTGCCAGCAGTTTATCAGGCGGGGACATTCAGTACTTC; cdr3_aa: CASSLSGGDIQYF